Described below is a single T cell receptor (beta chain) sequence and its context. This clone was recorded once. This receptor's antigen is unknown. Per-base qualities were not stored, and no clone one base away is much larger. TCR CDR3 regions were amplified from genomic DNA by multiplex PCR using the deep immunoSEQ assay. Extracted genomic DNA from each cell subset was distributed evenly across all wells of several immunoSEQ 96-well plates, and each plate was treated as a replicate. For sorted subsets, roughly 0.2 ug genomic DNA, equal to 30,000 or so T cell genomes, was loaded into each replicate PCR. Purified libraries were quantified with a Qubit 3.0 fluorometer, sized on a Bioanalyzer 2100, and re-quantified with the KAPA Library Quantification kit. Every immunoSEQ 96-well plate was sequenced on a separate single-read 150-cycle Illumina NextSeq 550 flow cell. The published analysis was carried out like this. Because the immunoSEQ output held only junctional sequences and lacked quality scores, the filtering could not match the filtering applied to full-length reads. To assign V/J genes and CDR3, sequences were annotated against IMGT germline references using PyIR, a Python wrapper for IgBLAST v1.9. Any read was removed if the V/J assignment was weak (E-value above 1e-6), the CDR3 was missing, or the read contained stop codons, out-of-frame junctions, or ambiguous translated residues. V3J clonotypes were defined by identical inferred V gene, J gene, and CDR3 amino acid sequence. Percentage overlap between repertoires was computed as shared unique clonotypes divided by the size of the smaller repertoire. Three approaches were used to assess repertoire richness: RTK rarefaction, the Chao1 estimator, and Recon v2.1 estimates of unobserved clonotypes. Generation probabilities were computed with OLGA for all TCRbeta clonotypes obtained by the gDNA method from a handful of donors. TCRdb mirrors the immuneACCESS table, restricted to in-frame sequences. Some clones are absent from its copies; in checked studies, under half trace to an unresolved V gene, and the reason for the others is unknown. The D gene and trimming were derived from the DNA, and the V and J assignments and clone size from that table. Across this sample there are roughly 2.5 million clones, with around nine tenths seen only once. The ten top clones hold roughly 0.13% of the sample.

Reading the germline V gene gives CDR1 SGDLS and CDR2 YYNGEE. The CDR3 numbers 15 residues from cysteine through phenylalanine. The entry retains the CDR3 DNA only, 45 bases that are in frame from base 1. A distance of 18 bases separates the germline ends of V and J, which lose 4 bases and 5 bases respectively. The data were taken from a study of shared clonotypes between healthy human individuals (dated by TCRdb to the early 2020s). In the study overall: The cohort included a few men and two women between 18 and 49 years of age. To increase sequencing depth and limit assay-specific biases, TCR repertoire library preparation and sequencing were carried out by different laboratories using diverse techniques. Blood TCR repertoires of five healthy adults were deeply sequenced to estimate repertoire size and the extent of clonotype sharing between individuals. For each donor, CD4 naive and CD4 memory were each given three plates, CD8 naive was given two plates, and CD8 memory was given one plate. Each donor's leukapheresis produced roughly between roughly 0.9 and 8.9 billion PBMCs.

What the research found in general, with its limitations: Sampling was restricted to blood, and TCR repertoires in tissue are likely to differ from TCR repertoires in blood. The genetic and exposure-history diversity represented was limited by the small number of donors. Pairwise subsampling indicated that sequencing depth was expected to affect the degree of clonotype sharing among donors. Even with the large sequencing depth, rarefaction of the sorted-subset datasets indicated that sequencing was incomplete. Larger estimated clonotype richness was generally found for naive subsets than for memory subsets. About 5% of naive CD4, around 4% of naive CD8, around 2.3% of memory CD4, and 0.4% of memory CD8 clonotypes were shared across a handful of donors. Clonotypes shared by all four sorted-subset donors showed higher generation probabilities than non-shared clonotypes.

The donors were healthy, HIV-negative adults who had no recently reported acute infections or vaccinations. Every donor was a Caucasian adult living in Nashville, Tennessee, USA. Magnetic negative selection was used to enrich CD4+ T cells, after which naive cells were positively selected on CD45RA and the negative fraction became the memory subset. After blood collection by leukapheresis, PBMCs were isolated using Ficoll-Histopaque density gradient centrifugation and then cryopreserved in the vapor phase of liquid nitrogen. Analytical flow cytometry was used to check the purity and quantity of each magnetically sorted T cell population. Each sorted fraction had its genomic DNA isolated and then quantified by UV absorbance on a Nanodrop 2000c.

This sequence originates from a man aged 18 to 30 in good health. The material sequenced was naive CD4+ T cells sorted from blood. Reading the label with the study, this specimen's cell subset or site is: CD45RA+ positively selected. The rearranged segments are TRBV9 and TRBJ2-5; TRBD2 could be the D gene, as 6 bases match. The CDR3 in this case is CASSPRAGGLETQYF. The nucleotide sequence is given as TGTGCCAGCAGCCCCCGAGCCGGGGGTTTGGAGACCCAGTACTTC.